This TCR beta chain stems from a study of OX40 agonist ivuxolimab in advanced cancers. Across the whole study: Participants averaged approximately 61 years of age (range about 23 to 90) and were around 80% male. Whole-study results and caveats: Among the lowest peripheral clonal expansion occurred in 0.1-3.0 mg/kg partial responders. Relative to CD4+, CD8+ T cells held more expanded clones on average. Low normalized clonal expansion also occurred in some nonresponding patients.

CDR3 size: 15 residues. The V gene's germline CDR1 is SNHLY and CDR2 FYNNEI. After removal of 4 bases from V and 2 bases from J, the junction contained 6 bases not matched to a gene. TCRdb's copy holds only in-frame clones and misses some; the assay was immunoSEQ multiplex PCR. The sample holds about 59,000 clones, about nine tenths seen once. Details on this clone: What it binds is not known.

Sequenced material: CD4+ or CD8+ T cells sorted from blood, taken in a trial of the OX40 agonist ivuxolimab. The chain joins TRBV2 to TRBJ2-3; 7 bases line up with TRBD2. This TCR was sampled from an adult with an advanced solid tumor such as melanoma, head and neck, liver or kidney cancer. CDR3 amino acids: CASSGRAGVTDTQYF. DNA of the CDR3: TGTGCCAGCAGTGGCAGGGCGGGGGTCACAGATACGCAGTATTTT.